This T cell receptor beta chain is drawn from a study of T cell responses to AZD1222 COVID-19 vaccine. Whole-study context: Timing groups of about 4 and about 12 weeks for second doses were pooled.

The germline gives CDR1 MGHRA, CDR2 YSYEKL. This CDR3 contains 18 residues. Sequencing used immunoSEQ multiplex PCR; TCRdb keeps in-frame clones, though not all of them. The sample records about 160,000 clones, roughly nine tenths being singletons. Study-wide points: Vaccine-associated CD4 TCRs ranged over spike, dominating at 160-218 and 743-854. All repertoire sampling was performed exclusively after the peak T cell response.

Worth noting for this clone: Its antigen is not known. At one end, the junction sequence differs from germline, possibly due to a read error.

The receptor was isolated from an adult in good health. The sequencing used peripheral blood, collected on day 0 of AZD1222 vaccination. This sequence joins TRBV4-1 and TRBJ1-6; TRBD1 might be the D (5 bases). CDR3 region: CASSQDQGGTARNLPLHF. In nucleotides, the CDR3 is TGCGCCAGCAGCCAAGATCAGGGAGGGACCGCTCGTAATTTACCCCTCCACTTT.